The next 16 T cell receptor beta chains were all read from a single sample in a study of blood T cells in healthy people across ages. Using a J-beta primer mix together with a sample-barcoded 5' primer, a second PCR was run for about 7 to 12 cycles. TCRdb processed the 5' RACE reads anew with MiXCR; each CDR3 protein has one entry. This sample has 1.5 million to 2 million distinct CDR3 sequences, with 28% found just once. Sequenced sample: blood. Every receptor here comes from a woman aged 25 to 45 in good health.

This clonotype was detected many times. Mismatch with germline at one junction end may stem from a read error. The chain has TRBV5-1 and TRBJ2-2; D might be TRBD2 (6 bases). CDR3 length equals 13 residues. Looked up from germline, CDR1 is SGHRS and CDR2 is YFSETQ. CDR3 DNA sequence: TGTGCCAGCAGCTTAGGAGGGGCCGGGGAGCTGTTTTTT. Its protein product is CASSLGGAGELFF.

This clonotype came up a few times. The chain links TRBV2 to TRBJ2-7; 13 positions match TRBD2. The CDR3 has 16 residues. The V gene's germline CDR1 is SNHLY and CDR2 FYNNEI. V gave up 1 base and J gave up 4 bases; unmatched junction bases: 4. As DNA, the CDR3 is TGTGCCAGCAGTGAAGGAACGGGACTAGCGGGATACGAGCAGTACTTC. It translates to CASSEGTGLAGYEQYF.

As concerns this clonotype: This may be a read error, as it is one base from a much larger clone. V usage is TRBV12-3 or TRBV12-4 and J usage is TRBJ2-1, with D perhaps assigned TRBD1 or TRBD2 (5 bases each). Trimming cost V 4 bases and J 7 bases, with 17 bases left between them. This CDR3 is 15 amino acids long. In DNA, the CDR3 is TGTGCCAGCAGTTGTGGGGGTTGGGTTCAGAATGAGCAGTTCTTC. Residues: CASSCGGWVQNEQFF.

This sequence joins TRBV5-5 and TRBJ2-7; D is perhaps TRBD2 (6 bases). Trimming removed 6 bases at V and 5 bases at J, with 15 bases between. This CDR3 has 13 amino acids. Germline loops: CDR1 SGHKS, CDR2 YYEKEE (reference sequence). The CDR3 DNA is TGTGCCAGCAACCGCGCGGAGGGCCACGAGCAGTACTTC. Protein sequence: CASNRAEGHEQYF.

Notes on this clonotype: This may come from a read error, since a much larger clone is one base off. The CDR3 DNA reads TGCGCCAGCAGCTTGGAGGCGGATTCCTACAATGAGCAGTTCTTC. It yields the protein CASSLEADSYNEQFF. The rearrangement joins TRBV5-1 to TRBJ2-1; D is undetermined. Trimming removed 0 bases at V and 1 base at J, with 8 bases between. The CDR3 totals 15 residues. The germline gives CDR1 SGHRS, CDR2 YFSETQ.

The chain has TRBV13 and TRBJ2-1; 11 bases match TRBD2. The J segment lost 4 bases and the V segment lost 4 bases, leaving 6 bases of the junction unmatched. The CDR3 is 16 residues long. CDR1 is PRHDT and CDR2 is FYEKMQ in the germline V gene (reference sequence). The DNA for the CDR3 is TGTGCCAGCAGCTCAACGGGACTAGCGGATTACAATGAGCAGTTCTTC. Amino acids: CASSSTGLADYNEQFF. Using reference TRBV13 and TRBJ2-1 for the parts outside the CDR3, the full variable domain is AAGVIQSPRHLIKEKRETATLKCYPIPRHDTVYWYQQGPGQDPQFLISFYEKMQSDKGSIPDRFSAQQFSDYHSELNMSSLELGDSALYFCASSSTGLADYNEQFFGPGTRLTVL.

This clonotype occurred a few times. CDR3 nucleotides: TGTGCCAGCAGCCAGGTGCGGGGTGGGCAGTTCTTC. Its translation: CASSQVRGGQFF. V gene TRBV14 combines with J gene TRBJ2-1; the D gene is possibly TRBD2 (6 bases). The CDR3 runs to 12 residues. V was clipped by 3 bases and J by 12 bases, with 12 bases between them. Per germline, CDR1 SGHDN and CDR2 FVKESK.

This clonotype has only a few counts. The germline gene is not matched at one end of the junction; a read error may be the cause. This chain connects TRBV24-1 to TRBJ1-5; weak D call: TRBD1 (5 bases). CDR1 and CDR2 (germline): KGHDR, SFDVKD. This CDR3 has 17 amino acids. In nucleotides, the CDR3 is TGTGCCACCAGTGATCCTTGGGCAGGGATAAGCAATCAGCACCAGCATTTT. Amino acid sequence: CATSDPWAGISNQHQHF.

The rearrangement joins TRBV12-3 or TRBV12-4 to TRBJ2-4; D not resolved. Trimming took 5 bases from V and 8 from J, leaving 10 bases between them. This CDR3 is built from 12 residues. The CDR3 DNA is TGTGCCAGCAGTCCTGCCGGAGACATTCAGTACTTC. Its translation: CASSPAGDIQYF.

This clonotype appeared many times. The DNA of the CDR3 is TGTGCCAGCAGTTTAATCAGGGTTAATGAAAAACTGTTTTTT. The encoded protein is CASSLIRVNEKLFF. The chain links TRBV28 to TRBJ1-4; D perhaps matches TRBD1 (5 bases). The germline V gene has CDR1 MDHEN and CDR2 SYDVKM. Trimming removed 2 bases from V and 4 bases from J, with 8 bases in between. The CDR3 length is 14 residues.

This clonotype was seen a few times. The CDR3 sequence: CASSPTSSADEQYF. CDR3 nucleotides: TGTGCCAGCAGTCCAACTTCTAGTGCGGACGAGCAGTACTTC. The chain links TRBV2 to TRBJ2-7; D is unresolved. Germline V gives CDR1 SNHLY, CDR2 FYNNEI. The CDR3 length is 14 residues. V gave up 5 bases and J gave up 5 bases, with 16 bases separating them.

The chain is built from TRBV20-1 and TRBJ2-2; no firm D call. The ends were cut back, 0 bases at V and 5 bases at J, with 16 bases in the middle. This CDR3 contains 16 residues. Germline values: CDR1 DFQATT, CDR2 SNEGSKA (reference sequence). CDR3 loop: CSARDFGLGVTGELFF. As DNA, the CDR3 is TGCAGTGCTAGAGATTTTGGTCTCGGTGTGACCGGGGAGCTGTTTTTT.

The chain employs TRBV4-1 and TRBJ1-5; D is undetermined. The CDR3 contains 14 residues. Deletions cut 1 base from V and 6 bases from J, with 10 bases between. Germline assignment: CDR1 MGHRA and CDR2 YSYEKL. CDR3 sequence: CASSQVTRGQPQHF. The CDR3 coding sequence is TGCGCCAGCAGCCAAGTGACCCGAGGTCAGCCCCAGCATTTT.

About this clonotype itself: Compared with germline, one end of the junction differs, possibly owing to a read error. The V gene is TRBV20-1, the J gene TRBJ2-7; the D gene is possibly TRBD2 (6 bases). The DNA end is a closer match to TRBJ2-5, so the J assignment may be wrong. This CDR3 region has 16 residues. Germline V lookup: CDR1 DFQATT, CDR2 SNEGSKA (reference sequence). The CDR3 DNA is TGCGGTGCTAGTCCCGGGTTTGGTAGCGGTCAAGGGACCCAGTACTTC. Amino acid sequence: CGASPGFGSGQGTQYF.

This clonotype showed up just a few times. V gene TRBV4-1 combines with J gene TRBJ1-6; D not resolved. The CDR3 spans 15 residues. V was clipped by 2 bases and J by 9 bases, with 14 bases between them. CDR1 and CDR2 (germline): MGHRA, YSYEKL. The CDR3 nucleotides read TGCGCCAGCAGCCAAAACAGTAACATACGTTCACCCCTCCACTTT. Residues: CASSQNSNIRSPLHF.

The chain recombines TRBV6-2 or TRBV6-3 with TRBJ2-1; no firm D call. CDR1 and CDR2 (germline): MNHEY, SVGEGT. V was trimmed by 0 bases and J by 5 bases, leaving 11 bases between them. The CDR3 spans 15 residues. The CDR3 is CASSYSNGENNEQFF. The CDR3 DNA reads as TGTGCCAGCAGTTACTCGAATGGAGAAAACAATGAGCAGTTCTTC.